The rows below give T cell receptor beta chains drawn from one sample of a study of graft-versus-host responses after intestinal transplantation. Repertoires were generated with immunoSEQ multiplex PCR, while TCRdb's copy carries only in-frame clones and drops some. The table includes roughly 4,700 clones, 27% detected once. Here the sequenced sample was alloreactive CD8+ T cells from a mixed lymphocyte reaction culture, taken before intestinal transplant. Receptors were obtained from a human patient who received an intestinal transplant. Both conserved end residues are part of each CDR3. Fields, in order: clone size, D gene, J gene, V gene, CDR3 DNA, CDR3 protein. D genes are given only for firm matches. Some rows have no size entry. The others give once, few or many, or a class for an expanded clone.

>.|.|TRBJ2-7|TRBV11-1
TGTGCCAGCAGCTTATTCACAGGCTCCTACGAGCAGTACTTC
CASSLFTGSYEQYF
>few|.|TRBJ2-7|TRBV11-3
TGTGCCAGCAGCGAAACACTCACTCCCTACGAGCAGTACTTC
CASSETLTPYEQYF
>.|.|TRBJ1-4|TRBV7-4
TGTGCCAGCAGCTTAGGTGAGGGGAGGAATGAAAAACTGTTTTTT
CASSLGEGRNEKLFF
>few|.|TRBJ2-7|TRBV5-4
TGCGCCAGCAGCCAAGTCAACGACCCCGATTACGAGCAGTACTTC
CASSQVNDPDYEQYF
>few|.|TRBJ1-1|TRBV7-9
TGTGCCAGCAGCTTAGTCCGGAGTAGTGGGTTCACTGAAGCTTTCTTT
CASSLVRSSGFTEAFF
>.|TRBD2|TRBJ2-1|TRBV6-5
TGTGCCAGCAGTTTGAGCGGGGGCTACAATGAGCAGTTCTTC
CASSLSGGYNEQFF
>.|.|TRBJ2-5|TRBV6-5
TGTGCCAGCAGTCGCTGGGCGGAGACCCAGTACTTC
CASSRWAETQYF
>few|.|TRBJ2-7|TRBV6-5
TGTGCCAGCAGTTTATCGTCCCCCTACGAGCAGTACTTC
CASSLSSPYEQYF
>.|.|TRBJ2-1|TRBV11-3
TGTGCCAGCAGCATAGGGGGTAAAGGGCAGTTCTTC
CASSIGGKGQFF
>.|TRBD1|TRBJ1-2|TRBV6-6
TGTGCCAGCAGTTACTCGCCAGGGGGCGAGGGCTACACCTTC
CASSYSPGGEGYTF
>.|TRBD1|TRBJ2-1|TRBV11-3
TGTGCCAGCAGCTCCCGACAGGGTGGCTACAATGAGCAGTTCTTC
CASSSRQGGYNEQFF
>few|TRBD2|TRBJ2-3|TRBV7-2
TGTGCCAGCAGCGGCTGGACTAGCGGGAGTCCCGGCCTAGATACGCAGTATTTT
CASSGWTSGSPGLDTQYF
>.|.|TRBJ2-2|TRBV5-6
TGTGCCAGCAGCTTGGTGGGGGGCGTAACCGGGGAGCTGTTTTTT
CASSLVGGVTGELFF
>.|.|TRBJ1-1|TRBV4-3
TGCGCCAGCAGCCAAGAAATTGGGGTTAACACTGAAGCTTTCTTT
CASSQEIGVNTEAFF
>.|.|TRBJ2-7|TRBV6-8
TGTGCCAGCAGTTACTACGGGAGTGGTTACTACGAGCAGTACTTC
CASSYYGSGYYEQYF
>few|.|TRBJ1-2|TRBV6-5
TGTGCCAGCAGTCCGGGTTTTCTATGGGGCTACACCTTC
CASSPGFLWGYTF
>few|.|TRBJ2-7|TRBV19
TGTGCCAGTAGTATGGTTGGAAACAGCGAGCAGTACTTC
CASSMVGNSEQYF
>.|TRBD2|TRBJ2-5|TRBV5-1
TGCGCCAGCAGAACCGGGACTAGCGGACAAGAGACCCAGTACTTC
CASRTGTSGQETQYF
>few|.|TRBJ2-7|TRBV7-9
TGTGCCAGCAGCCAAGATTTATCAGGGGCCTACGAGCAGTACTTC
CASSQDLSGAYEQYF
>once|.|TRBJ2-1|TRBV6-1
TGTGCCAGCAGTTATGGGGGGGCCGGGCAGTTCTTC
CASSYGGAGQFF
>few|.|TRBJ2-7|TRBV27
TGTGCCAGCAGTTTATCAGCGGCCTACGAGCAGTACTTC
CASSLSAAYEQYF
>.|TRBD2|TRBJ2-7|TRBV7-8
TGTGCCAGCAGCTGGCCGGGACTAAGCGAGCAGTACTTC
CASSWPGLSEQYF
>medium-sized|TRBD2|TRBJ2-3|TRBV2
TGTGCCAGCAGTACTAGCGGGAGTACAGATACGCAGTATTTT
CASSTSGSTDTQYF
>few|.|TRBJ2-5|TRBV27
TGTGCCAGCAGCAACCTTGGTGCCAGGGAGACCCAGTACTTC
CASSNLGARETQYF
>few|.|TRBJ1-1|TRBV6-6
TGTGCCAGCAGTTTCTCTGGGCCTGAAGCTTTCTTT
CASSFSGPEAFF
>.|TRBD2|TRBJ2-7|TRBV6-1
TGTGCCAGCAGCCCCGGGACTACCTACGAGCAGTACTTC
CASSPGTTYEQYF
>few|.|TRBJ2-3|TRBV29-1
TGCAGCGTTCGGGACGGGTCCAACACAGATACGCAGTATTTT
CSVRDGSNTDTQYF